Following are 24 T cell receptor beta chains from one sample sequenced in a study of cytomegalovirus exposure and HLA in healthy donors. The PCR ran on 60 Vbeta and 13 Jbeta primers. Assay: immunoSEQ multiplex PCR; the TCRdb copy retains only in-frame clones and omits some. The repertoire holds approximately 170,000 clones, approximately 65% seen once, with about 3.2% in the top ten. Sequenced input: PBMCs. These receptors all come from a man aged 40-49 years in good health and CMV-seronegative.

The chain uses TRBV5-1 and TRBJ2-5, with D possibly matching TRBD1 (6 bases). CDR3 size: 16 residues. Trimming left V 4 bases short and J 0 bases short, with 16 bases between. Germline lookup yields CDR1 SGHRS and CDR2 YFSETQ. CDR3 region: CASSLTGTSYQETQYF. The CDR3 coding sequence is TGCGCCAGCAGCCTAACCGGGACATCGTACCAAGAGACCCAGTACTTC.

The rearrangement links TRBV5-4 to TRBJ2-7; 9 nucleotides match TRBD2. J lost 1 base, V lost 1 base, and 3 bases had no gene match. Germline V gene data show CDR1 as SGHNT and CDR2 as YYREEE (reference sequence). This CDR3 has 15 amino acids. The CDR3 DNA is TGTGCCAGCAGCTTGATTAGCGGGGGATCCTACGAGCAGTACTTC. Residues: CASSLISGGSYEQYF.

This CDR3 reads CASSQGVGQGGREQFF. In DNA form, the CDR3 reads TGCGCCAGCAGCCAAGGAGTGGGGCAGGGAGGTCGGGAGCAGTTCTTC. The chain combines TRBV4-3 with TRBJ2-1; TRBD2 is a possible D gene (6 bases). Germline loops: CDR1 LGHNA, CDR2 YSLEER. V lost 1 base, J lost 10 bases, and 20 bases lay in between. There are 16 residues in the CDR3.

This clone is a singleton in its sample. The chain uses TRBV4-1 and TRBJ2-1, with 12 bases matching TRBD2. The CDR3 covers 17 residues. Germline V gene lookup returns CDR1 MGHRA and CDR2 YSYEKL. With 3 bases clipped from V and 4 bases from J, the junction kept 7 bases outside the gene matches. CDR3 region: CASSQEGLAGQYNEQFF. CDR3 coding DNA: TGCGCCAGCAGCCAGGAAGGACTAGCGGGGCAATACAATGAGCAGTTCTTC.

CDR3 loop: CASSFDRVGEQYF. The CDR3 nucleotides are TGCGCCAGCAGCTTCGACAGGGTGGGCGAGCAGTACTTC. The chain is built from TRBV5-1 and TRBJ2-5, with 7 positions matching TRBD1. The end of the DNA aligns better with TRBJ2-7, so the J call may be wrong. The V gene's germline CDR1 is SGHRS and CDR2 YFSETQ. This CDR3 has 13 amino acids.

This clone appeared a few times. J is TRBJ1-2 and V is TRBV27; D is perhaps TRBD1 (6 bases). Per the germline V gene, CDR1 is MNHEY and CDR2 is SMNVEV (reference sequence). Trimming left V 0 bases short and J 2 bases short, with 13 bases between. This CDR3 spans 16 amino acids. Here the CDR3 reads CASSLSTTGTNYGYTF. The CDR3, as DNA: TGTGCCAGCAGTTTATCTACGACAGGCACGAACTATGGCTACACCTTC.

V is TRBV9 and J is TRBJ2-3; 10 bases are a match to TRBD2. With 1 base clipped from V and 4 bases from J, the junction kept 9 bases outside the gene matches. The germline V gene encodes CDR1 SGDLS and CDR2 YYNGEE. The CDR3 runs 17 residues. For the CDR3, the DNA is TGTGCCAGCAGCGTACTGTCCGGGACTAGCGCCTCAGATACGCAGTATTTT. This codes for CASSVLSGTSASDTQYF.

The chain has TRBV15 and TRBJ1-2; 7 bases are shared with TRBD1. The CDR3 is made up of 14 amino acids. Trimming removed 2 bases from V and 7 bases from J; junction bases left unmatched: 7. Germline values: CDR1 LNHNV, CDR2 YYDKDF (reference sequence). Here the CDR3 reads CATSRTTGNVGYTF. CDR3 DNA sequence: TGTGCCACCAGCAGAACGACAGGGAATGTTGGCTACACCTTC.

The genes are TRBV5-6 and TRBJ2-2; 11 positions agree with TRBD2. The V segment lost 4 bases and the J segment 4 bases; nucleotides outside the gene matches: 3. Germline V lookup: CDR1 SGHDT, CDR2 YYEEEE. This CDR3 spans 15 amino acids. This CDR3 is CASSTLAGATGELFF. For the CDR3, the DNA is TGTGCCAGCAGCACACTAGCGGGGGCCACCGGGGAGCTGTTTTTT. The variable domain in full, completed from reference TRBV5-6 and TRBJ2-2, reads DAGVTQSPTHLIKTRGQQVTLRCSPKSGHDTVSWYQQALGQGPQFIFQYYEEEERQRGNFPDRFSGHQFPNYSSELNVNALLLGDSALYLCASSTLAGATGELFFGEGSRLTVL.

The chain uses TRBV10-3 and TRBJ2-3; perhaps TRBD2 as D (5 bases). V was clipped by 2 bases and J by 3 bases, with 12 bases between them. Germline lookup yields CDR1 ENHRY and CDR2 SYGVKD. The CDR3 has 15 amino acids. In DNA form, the CDR3 reads TGTGCCATCAGTGAGCCGGAAAGGAGGACAGATACGCAGTATTTT. Protein sequence: CAISEPERRTDTQYF.

A few counts support this clone. J is TRBJ2-7 and V is TRBV7-9; possible D gene TRBD1, 6 bases. CDR1 SEHNR and CDR2 FQNEAQ come from the germline V gene (reference sequence). V gave up 5 bases and J gave up 3 bases, with 17 bases separating them. This CDR3 is built from 15 residues. This chain's CDR3 is CASSPRQGYNYEQYF. The CDR3 nucleotides read TGTGCCAGCAGCCCACGGCAGGGGTACAACTACGAGCAGTACTTC. The full variable domain, with the rest looked up from reference TRBV7-9 and TRBJ2-7, is DTGVSQNPRHKITKRGQNVTFRCDPISEHNRLYWYRQTLGQGPEFLTYFQNEAQLEKSRLLSDRFSAERPKGSFSTLEIQRTEQGDSAMYLCASSPRQGYNYEQYFGPGTRLTVT.

V is TRBV28 and J is TRBJ1-3; no clear D gene. V was pared by 7 bases and J by 3 bases, with 19 bases between. The CDR3 length is 16 residues. CDR1 MDHEN and CDR2 SYDVKM come from the germline V gene. The CDR3 is CASTPSLGLRGNTIYF. The CDR3 DNA is TGTGCCAGCACACCAAGCCTCGGACTTCGTGGAAACACCATATATTTT.

The rearrangement uses TRBV18 and TRBJ2-1; D is possibly TRBD1 (6 bases). Germline V gene sequence: CDR1 KGHSH, CDR2 LQKENI. The CDR3 has 14 residues. Trimming pared 2 bases from V and 7 bases from J, leaving 12 bases between. This chain's CDR3 is CASSPYRDTNEQFF. The CDR3 nucleotides read TGTGCCAGCTCACCATACAGGGATACAAATGAGCAGTTCTTC.

This clone appeared once. The J gene is TRBJ2-5, the V gene TRBV7-9; TRBD1 matches 8 bases. This CDR3 has 14 residues. Germline-derived CDR1 and CDR2 are SEHNR and FQNEAQ (reference sequence). V lost 3 bases to trimming and J lost 4 bases; unmatched junction nucleotides: 4. CDR3 in DNA: TGTGCCAGCAGCTTGGACAGGGCGGCAGAGACCCAGTACTTC. It specifies CASSLDRAAETQYF. Full variable domain (outside the CDR3, taken from reference TRBV7-9 and TRBJ2-5): DTGVSQNPRHKITKRGQNVTFRCDPISEHNRLYWYRQTLGQGPEFLTYFQNEAQLEKSRLLSDRFSAERPKGSFSTLEIQRTEQGDSAMYLCASSLDRAAETQYFGPGTRLLVL.

This clone came up a few times. The CDR3 coding sequence is TGTGCCAGCAGCTTCGGGAGAGAGTACAATGAGCAGTTCTTC. Amino acid sequence: CASSFGREYNEQFF. The chain has TRBV5-6 and TRBJ2-1, with D tentatively TRBD2 (6 bases). Germline lookup yields CDR1 SGHDT and CDR2 YYEEEE. V gave up 2 bases and J gave up 4 bases, with 10 bases separating them. This CDR3 has 14 amino acids.

The CDR3 protein is CASLEGTRNQPQHF. The CDR3 region has the DNA TGTGCCAGCTTGGAAGGGACACGGAATCAGCCCCAGCATTTT. The rearrangement joins TRBV6-1 to TRBJ1-5; possible D gene TRBD1, 6 bases. Germline-derived CDR1 and CDR2 are MNHNS and SASEGT. V was cut by 8 bases and J by 4 bases, with 15 bases left in between. The CDR3 covers 14 residues.

This clone was recorded a few times. The chain links TRBV4-3 to TRBJ1-2, with unresolved D. Germline CDR1 and CDR2: LGHNA and YSLEER. Between the trimmed V and J ends, which lost 1 base and 1 base, there was a span of 13 bases. The CDR3 extends over 16 amino acids. The CDR3 DNA follows: TGCGCCAGCAGCCAAGGTATAACAGAAATTAACTATGGCTACACCTTC. Translation: CASSQGITEINYGYTF.

This clone was observed a handful of times. The gene calls are TRBV11-3 and TRBJ2-1; 7 bases fit TRBD2. The germline CDR1 and CDR2 sequences are SGHNT and YENEEA. V lost 5 bases, J lost 2 bases, and 9 bases stayed unmatched. The CDR3 has 16 residues. CDR3 coding DNA: TGTGCCAGCAGCCCAGGCCTAGCGGACCCCTACAATGAGCAGTTCTTC. This gives the protein CASSPGLADPYNEQFF. The variable domain in full, with the rest retrieved from reference TRBV11-3 and TRBJ2-1, is EAGVVQSPRYKIIEKKQPVAFWCNPISGHNTLYWYLQNLGQGPELLIRYENEEAVDDSQLPKDRFSAERLKGVDSTLKIQPAELGDSAVYLCASSPGLADPYNEQFFGPGTRLTVL.

The CDR3 DNA reads TGCAGTGCTACAGACAGATCTGAAGCTTTCTTT. It translates to CSATDRSEAFF. The chain recombines TRBV20-1 with TRBJ1-1, with a possible D match to TRBD1 (5 bases). Germline V CDR1 and CDR2: DFQATT, SNEGSKA (reference sequence). The CDR3 spans 11 residues. V was shortened by 4 bases and J by 6 bases, with 9 bases between the two germline ends.

V gene TRBV25-1 combines with J gene TRBJ1-4; a possible D gene is TRBD1 (5 bases). Germline V gene sequence: CDR1 MGHDK, CDR2 SYGVNS. Trimming pared 8 bases from V and 9 bases from J, leaving 13 bases between. CDR3 length: 12 residues. CDR3 DNA sequence: TGTGCCAGCCGGGACTGGGCTCAAAAACTGTTTTTT. The encoded protein is CASRDWAQKLFF. Variable domain in full (rest from reference TRBV25-1 and TRBJ1-4): EADIYQTPRYLVIGTGKKITLECSQTMGHDKMYWYQQDPGMELHLIHYSYGVNSTEKGDLSSESTVSRIRTEHFPLTLESARPSHTSQYLCASRDWAQKLFFGSGTQLSVL.

The CDR3: CASSLESAGANVLTF. The CDR3 DNA reads as TGTGCCAGCAGCTTAGAGTCAGCTGGGGCCAACGTCCTGACTTTC. The J gene is TRBJ2-6, the V gene TRBV7-8; D gene unclear. Per germline, CDR1 SGHVS and CDR2 FQNEAQ. With 1 base removed from V and 2 bases from J, the gap between germline ends came to 6 bases. The CDR3 extends over 15 amino acids.

As concerns this clone: The junction does not match germline at one end; this may be a read error. This rearrangement joins TRBV10-3 to TRBJ1-5; possible D gene TRBD1, 6 bases. This CDR3 has 15 residues. Germline CDR1 is ENHRY and CDR2 is SYGVKD. This chain's CDR3 is CAISEDRLGRQPLHF. The CDR3 bases are TGTGCCATCAGTGAAGACAGGTTGGGACGTCAGCCCCTGCATTTT.

A few counts support this clone. The chain has TRBV5-8 and TRBJ2-7, with D possibly matching TRBD1 (5 bases). This CDR3 has 13 amino acids. Trimming pared 5 bases from V and 3 bases from J, leaving 12 bases between. In germline, CDR1 is SGHTS, CDR2 YDEGEE. CDR3 protein: CASRPEGDYEQYF. The DNA for the CDR3 is TGTGCCAGCAGACCCGAAGGGGACTACGAGCAGTACTTC.

The chain combines TRBV4-1 with TRBJ2-7; 7 positions match TRBD1. The V gene end was trimmed by 1 base and the J gene end by 2 bases; junction bases not matched to a gene: 5. This CDR3 region has 15 residues. From germline, CDR1 is MGHRA and CDR2 YSYEKL. The CDR3 nucleotides read TGCGCCAGCAGCCAAGTAATAGGACAGGCCTACGAGCAGTACTTC. As protein: CASSQVIGQAYEQYF.